The present T cell receptor beta chain was sequenced within a study of T-cell reconstitution after alpha-beta-depleted transplantation in children. The TCRbeta library was prepared with unique molecular identifiers. TCRdb recomputed calls from the PCR reads with MiXCR, one row per CDR3 protein. The table includes about 100,000 distinct CDR3 sequences, around 5.9% detected once. This clonotype occurred many times. What it binds is unknown. General study results and limits: Several hundred expanded graft clones reportedly supplied alpha-beta T cells about two months after transplant. After transplant, high TCRbeta diversity at day 60 in some patients arose from surviving recipient T cells and thymic progenitors. T-cell counts and diversity at one year post-transplant came mainly from newly produced T cells.

This CDR3 is 14 amino acids long. CDR1 is ENHRY, CDR2 SYGVKD, per germline. V gave up 6 bases and J gave up 7 bases, with 19 bases separating them. Sequenced here: PBMCs, mostly from graft donor cells, sampled 60 days after TCRalphabeta/CD19-depleted stem cell transplant. This clonotype originated in a female patient between 2 and 15 years old who had a stem cell transplant for Fanconi anemia, so the T cells may come from the graft donor. The V call is TRBV10-3, the J call TRBJ2-7, with D perhaps matching TRBD2 (7 bases). CDR3 in amino acids: CAISGGPPDGEQYF. The CDR3 DNA reads TGTGCCATCAGCGGGGGGCCCCCCGATGGAGAGCAGTACTTC.